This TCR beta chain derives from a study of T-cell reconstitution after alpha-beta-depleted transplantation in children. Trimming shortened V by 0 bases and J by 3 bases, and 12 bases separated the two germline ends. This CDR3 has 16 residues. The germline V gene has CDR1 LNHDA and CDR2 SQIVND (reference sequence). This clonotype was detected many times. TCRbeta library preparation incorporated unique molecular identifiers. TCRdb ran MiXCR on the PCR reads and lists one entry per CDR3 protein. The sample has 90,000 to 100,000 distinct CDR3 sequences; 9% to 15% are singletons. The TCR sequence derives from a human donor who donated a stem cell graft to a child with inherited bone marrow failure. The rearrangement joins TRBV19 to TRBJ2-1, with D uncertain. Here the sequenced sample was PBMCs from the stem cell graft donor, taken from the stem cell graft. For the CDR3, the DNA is TGTGCCAGTAGTATAGATCAACAGCCATTCTACAATGAGCAGTTCTTC. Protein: CASSIDQQPFYNEQFF.